A selection of T cell receptor beta chains follows, all from one sample in a study of blood T cell repertoires in COVID-19. TCRdb's copy holds only in-frame clones and misses some; the assay was immunoSEQ multiplex PCR. The repertoire includes approximately 260,000 clones, roughly 80% of them detected once, and more than 3% sits in the top ten. Sequencing was carried out using PBMCs or T cells enriched from blood (not recorded which). All receptors come from a man between 50 and 59 years old who had recovered from COVID-19. Each CDR3 is given with its conserved first and last residue. A D gene is named only where the DNA matches it firmly. The size of a clone is reported for some rows only, either as once, few or many, or as a class for expanded clones.

j_call clone_size d_call v_call cdr3_length cdr3_aa cdr3_nt
TRBJ2-7 - TRBD2 TRBV28 15 CASSPSGGLVYEQYF TGTGCCAGCAGCCCCAGCGGGGGGTTGGTCTACGAGCAGTACTTC
TRBJ2-1 - TRBD2 TRBV15 16 CATSRIAGGSYNEQFF TGTGCCACCAGCAGAATAGCGGGAGGCTCCTACAATGAGCAGTTCTTC
TRBJ2-5 - TRBD2 TRBV7-2 15 CASSFGGGLTETQYF TGTGCCAGCAGCTTCGGGGGGGGCTTGACAGAGACCCAGTACTTC
TRBJ2-6 - - TRBV5-1 15 CASSLTALGANVLTF TGCGCCAGCAGCTTGACAGCTCTGGGGGCCAACGTCCTGACTTTC
TRBJ2-2 - TRBD1 TRBV19 14 CASSPGQGIGELFF TGTGCCAGTAGCCCGGGACAGGGAATCGGGGAGCTGTTTTTT
TRBJ1-3 - - TRBV9 14 CASSGQGLGNTIYF TGTGCCAGCAGCGGGCAGGGCCTTGGAAACACCATATATTTT
TRBJ2-3 - TRBD1 TRBV28 13 CASRQQGPDTQYF TGTGCCAGCAGACAACAGGGGCCAGATACGCAGTATTTT
TRBJ2-5 - TRBD2 TRBV28 15 CASLLRTSGEETQYF TGTGCCAGCCTGTTGAGGACTAGCGGAGAAGAGACCCAGTACTTC
TRBJ1-2 - - TRBV9 16 CASSPREGGTLYGYTF TGTGCCAGCAGCCCCCGTGAGGGAGGGACTCTCTATGGCTACACCTTC
TRBJ2-2 - TRBD1 TRBV7-9 15 CASSGTGRDTGELFF TGTGCCAGCAGTGGGACAGGCCGTGACACCGGGGAGCTGTTTTTT
TRBJ2-1 many TRBD1 TRBV3-1/TRBV3-2 16 CASSPPQGMSFVEQFF TGTGCCAGCAGCCCTCCACAGGGGATGAGCTTTGTTGAGCAGTTCTTC
TRBJ1-2 - - TRBV9 17 CASSVAAWGVTNYGYTF TGTGCCAGCAGCGTAGCGGCGTGGGGGGTAACTAACTATGGCTACACCTTC
TRBJ2-7 - - TRBV30 11 CAWSNTYEQYF TGTGCCTGGAGTAACACCTACGAGCAGTACTTC
TRBJ2-3 - - TRBV30 14 CAWATGTSTDTQYF TGTGCCTGGGCGACAGGGACTAGCACAGATACGCAGTATTTT
TRBJ1-3 many - TRBV10-3 15 CAISRGQRSGNTIYF TGTGCCATCAGTCGGGGACAACGCTCTGGAAACACCATATATTTT
TRBJ1-6 once TRBD1 TRBV23-1 15 CASSQGTVDNSPLHF TGCGCCAGCAGTCAAGGGACAGTCGACAATTCACCCCTCCACTTT
TRBJ2-1 - - TRBV7-6 15 CASSARLNTYNEQFF TGTGCCAGCAGCGCCAGACTCAATACCTACAATGAGCAGTTCTTC
TRBJ2-3 - - TRBV6-2/TRBV6-3 15 CASSFLSVMADTQYF TGTGCCAGCAGTTTTCTTAGTGTAATGGCAGATACGCAGTATTTT
TRBJ1-2 once - TRBV5-1 15 CASSLAGHPLSGYTF TGCGCCAGCAGCTTGGCCGGACACCCCCTCTCTGGCTACACCTTC
TRBJ2-2 - - TRBV2 15 CASSDPGTNTGELFF TGTGCCAGCAGTGACCCGGGGACGAACACCGGGGAGCTGTTTTTT
TRBJ2-2 few TRBD2 TRBV7-3 18 CASSLIGSSGSTPGELFF TGTGCCAGCAGCTTAATAGGGTCTAGCGGGAGTACCCCCGGGGAGCTGTTTTTT
TRBJ2-5 - TRBD2 TRBV10-3 15 CAIGTRLAGAETQYF TGTGCCATCGGGACGAGACTAGCGGGCGCGGAGACCCAGTACTTC